One T cell receptor beta chain is described in this entry. The data stem from a study of T cells after yellow fever vaccination. Study at large: The fractions with low cell numbers were processed using SMART-Seq v4 Ultra Low Input.

The CDR3 totals 13 residues. Per the germline V gene, CDR1 is DFQATT and CDR2 is SNEGSKA (reference sequence). The V gene lost 6 bases and the J gene lost 5 bases, with 16 bases spanning the gap. Synthesis of TCR cDNA relied on 5'RACE template switching, which attached a universal primer site and UMIs. A single record per CDR3 protein comes from TCRdb applying MiXCR to the 5' RACE reads. The data contain 550,000 or so distinct CDR3 sequences, 15% to 20% of them singletons. This specimen consisted of PBMCs, obtained 15 days after the yellow fever booster vaccination. This rearrangement joins TRBV20-1 to TRBJ2-5; D unresolved. The sequence derives from a man under 40 who received the YFV17D yellow fever vaccine. This chain's CDR3 is CSARRVRLETQYF. The CDR3 DNA is TGCAGTGCCAGACGGGTTCGGTTGGAGACCCAGTACTTC.